Listed below are T cell receptor beta chains from one sample, sequenced in a study of cytomegalovirus exposure and HLA in healthy donors. Sequencing used immunoSEQ multiplex PCR; TCRdb keeps in-frame clones, though not all of them. The sample lists some 150,000 clones, 88% occurring once. Sequenced sample: PBMCs. The receptors derive from a man in his late teens or twenties in good health and CMV-seronegative. CDR3s include the opening cysteine and the closing phenylalanine or tryptophan. The order of the fields is J gene, V gene, CDR3 protein.

j_call: TRBJ2-5; v_call: TRBV10-3; cdr3_aa: CAIRRQGDQETQYF
j_call: TRBJ1-1; v_call: TRBV5-4; cdr3_aa: CASRPGQQSWEAFF
j_call: TRBJ2-2; v_call: TRBV6-6; cdr3_aa: CASSPPGQNTGELFF
j_call: TRBJ2-7; v_call: TRBV19; cdr3_aa: CASGGTFPTKQYF
j_call: TRBJ1-1; v_call: TRBV6-1; cdr3_aa: CASSADRGWNTEAFF
j_call: TRBJ1-5; v_call: TRBV21-1; cdr3_aa: CASSPPGQPQHF
j_call: TRBJ1-2; v_call: TRBV7-8; cdr3_aa: CASSSDSQYGYTF
j_call: TRBJ2-2; v_call: TRBV7-2; cdr3_aa: CASSFFPQGRNTGELFF
j_call: TRBJ1-5; v_call: TRBV5-1; cdr3_aa: CASSAGEGGNQPQHF
j_call: TRBJ2-5; v_call: TRBV19; cdr3_aa: CASSTSRRGGGETQYF
j_call: TRBJ2-3; v_call: TRBV9; cdr3_aa: CASSVGSFRLAFTDTQYF
j_call: TRBJ1-2; v_call: TRBV27; cdr3_aa: CASSTSWSGLEYGYTF
j_call: TRBJ1-2; v_call: TRBV7-9; cdr3_aa: CASSEGGQGDGYTF
j_call: TRBJ2-3; v_call: TRBV11-3; cdr3_aa: CASANGGRFPDTQYF
j_call: TRBJ2-7; v_call: TRBV6-5; cdr3_aa: CASSYGNYEQYF
j_call: TRBJ2-5; v_call: TRBV19; cdr3_aa: CASSSNTRKTQYF
j_call: TRBJ1-1; v_call: TRBV2; cdr3_aa: CASRGWAGQEAFF
j_call: TRBJ2-1; v_call: TRBV14; cdr3_aa: CASSQGTTSGRSEQFF
j_call: TRBJ1-4; v_call: TRBV6-1; cdr3_aa: CASSEGQGYEKLFF
j_call: TRBJ1-5; v_call: TRBV2; cdr3_aa: CASSDQDRGGQPQHF
j_call: TRBJ1-2; v_call: TRBV14; cdr3_aa: CASSHWDSGWYTF
j_call: TRBJ2-7; v_call: TRBV19; cdr3_aa: CASSIGTSGGSYEQYF
j_call: TRBJ2-3; v_call: TRBV7-9; cdr3_aa: CASSSDRAQTDTQYF
j_call: TRBJ1-2; v_call: TRBV19; cdr3_aa: CASSSGQGGTYGYTF
j_call: TRBJ2-7; v_call: TRBV5-1; cdr3_aa: CASSPGTGGYEQYF
j_call: TRBJ2-7; v_call: TRBV11-3; cdr3_aa: CASSLGRGNSYEQYF
j_call: TRBJ2-4; v_call: TRBV4-3; cdr3_aa: CASSQASGTGVLAKNIQYF
j_call: TRBJ1-4; v_call: TRBV15; cdr3_aa: CATSIDRGHEKLFF
j_call: TRBJ1-1; v_call: TRBV5-1; cdr3_aa: CASSVWSGGQGTEAFF
j_call: TRBJ2-3; v_call: TRBV7-9; cdr3_aa: CASSLVGADTQYF
j_call: TRBJ1-6; v_call: TRBV5-1; cdr3_aa: CASSVQGGTYNSPLHF
j_call: TRBJ2-1; v_call: TRBV19; cdr3_aa: CASSTGTGGEQFF
j_call: TRBJ1-5; v_call: TRBV2; cdr3_aa: CASSPNSGFNQPQHF
j_call: TRBJ1-4; v_call: TRBV6-5; cdr3_aa: CASSPGFTTNEKLFF
j_call: TRBJ1-1; v_call: TRBV7-9; cdr3_aa: CASSVSGRADTEAFF